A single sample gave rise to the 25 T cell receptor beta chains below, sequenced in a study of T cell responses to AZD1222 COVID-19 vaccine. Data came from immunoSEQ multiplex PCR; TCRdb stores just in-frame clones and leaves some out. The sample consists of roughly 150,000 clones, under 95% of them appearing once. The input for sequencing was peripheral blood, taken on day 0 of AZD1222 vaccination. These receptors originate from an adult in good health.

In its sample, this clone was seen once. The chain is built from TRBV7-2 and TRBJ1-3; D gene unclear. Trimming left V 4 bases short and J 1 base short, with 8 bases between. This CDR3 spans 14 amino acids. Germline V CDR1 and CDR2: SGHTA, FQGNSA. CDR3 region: CASSSTVSGNTIYF. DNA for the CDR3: TGTGCCAGCAGCTCAACAGTATCTGGAAACACCATATATTTT.

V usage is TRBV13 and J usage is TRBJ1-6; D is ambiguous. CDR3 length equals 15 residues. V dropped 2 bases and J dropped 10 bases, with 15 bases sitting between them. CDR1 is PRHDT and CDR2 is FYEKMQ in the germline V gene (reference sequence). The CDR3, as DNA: TGTGCCAGCAGCTTAAACGGAGGAATAAGATCACCCCTCCACTTT. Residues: CASSLNGGIRSPLHF.

DNA for the CDR3: TGTGCCAGCAGCGAAATGCAGGACCTCACCCAGTACTTC. It is translated as CASSEMQDLTQYF. The V gene is TRBV11-1, the J gene TRBJ2-5; D unclear. From germline, CDR1 is SGHAT and CDR2 FQDESV (reference sequence). The CDR3 runs to 13 residues. V shed 5 bases and J shed 8 bases, with 15 bases lying between them.

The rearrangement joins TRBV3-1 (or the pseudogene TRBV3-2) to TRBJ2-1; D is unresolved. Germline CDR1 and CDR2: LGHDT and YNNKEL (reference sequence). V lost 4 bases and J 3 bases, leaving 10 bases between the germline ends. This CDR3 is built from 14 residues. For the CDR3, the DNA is TGTGCCAGCAGCCCCGTTAGGAACTACAATGAGCAGTTCTTC. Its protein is CASSPVRNYNEQFF.

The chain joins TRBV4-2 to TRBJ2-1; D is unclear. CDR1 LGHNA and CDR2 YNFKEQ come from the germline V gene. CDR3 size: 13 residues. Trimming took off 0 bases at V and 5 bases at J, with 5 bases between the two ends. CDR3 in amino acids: CASSQDANNEQFF. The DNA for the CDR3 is TGTGCCAGCAGCCAAGACGCCAACAATGAGCAGTTCTTC.

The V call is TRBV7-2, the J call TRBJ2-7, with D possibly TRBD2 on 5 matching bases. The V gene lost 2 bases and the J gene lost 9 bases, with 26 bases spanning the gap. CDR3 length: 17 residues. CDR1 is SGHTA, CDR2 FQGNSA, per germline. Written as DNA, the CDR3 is TGTGCCAGCAGCTTAAGGTCGGGAACCCATACCGCTCTCGGGCAGTACTTC. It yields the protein CASSLRSGTHTALGQYF.

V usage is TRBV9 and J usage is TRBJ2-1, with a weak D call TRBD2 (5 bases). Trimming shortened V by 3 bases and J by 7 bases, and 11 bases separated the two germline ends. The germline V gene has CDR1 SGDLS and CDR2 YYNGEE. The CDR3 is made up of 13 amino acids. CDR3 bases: TGTGCCAGCAGCGGTACTAGAAGGAATGAGCAGTTCTTC. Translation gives CASSGTRRNEQFF.

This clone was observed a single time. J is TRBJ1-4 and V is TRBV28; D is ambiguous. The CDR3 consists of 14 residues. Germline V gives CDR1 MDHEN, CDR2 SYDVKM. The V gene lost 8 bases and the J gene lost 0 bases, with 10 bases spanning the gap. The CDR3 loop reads CASGFTATNEKLFF. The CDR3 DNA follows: TGTGCCAGCGGGTTCACCGCAACTAATGAAAAACTGTTTTTT.

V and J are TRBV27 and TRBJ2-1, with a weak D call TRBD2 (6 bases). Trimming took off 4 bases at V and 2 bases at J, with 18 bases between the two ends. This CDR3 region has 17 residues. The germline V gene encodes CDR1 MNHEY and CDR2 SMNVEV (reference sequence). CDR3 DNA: TGTGCCAGCAGTTGGGGGGATGACCTGACCCCCTACAATGAGCAGTTCTTC. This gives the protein CASSWGDDLTPYNEQFF.

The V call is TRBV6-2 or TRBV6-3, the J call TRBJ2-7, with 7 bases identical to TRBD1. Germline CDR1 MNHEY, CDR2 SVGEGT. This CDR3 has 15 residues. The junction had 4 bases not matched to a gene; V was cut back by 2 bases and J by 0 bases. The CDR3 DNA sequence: TGTGCCAGCAGTTACCGGCAGGGGGTCTCCTACGAGCAGTACTTC. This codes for CASSYRQGVSYEQYF.

CDR3 sequence (DNA): TGTGCCAGCAGCTTTGACTCCACCGGGGAGCTGTTTTTT. This translates into CASSFDSTGELFF. The V gene is TRBV11-3, the J gene TRBJ2-2; D is ambiguous. Germline V gene lookup returns CDR1 SGHNT and CDR2 YENEEA. Trimming removed 3 bases from V and 4 bases from J, with 6 bases in between. The CDR3 loop spans 13 amino acids.

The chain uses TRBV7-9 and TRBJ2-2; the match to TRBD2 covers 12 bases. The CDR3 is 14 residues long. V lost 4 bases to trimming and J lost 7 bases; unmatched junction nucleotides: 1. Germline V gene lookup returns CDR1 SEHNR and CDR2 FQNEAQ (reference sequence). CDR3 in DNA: TGTGCCAGCAGCTGGGGACTAGCGGGCGGGGAGCTGTTTTTT. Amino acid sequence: CASSWGLAGGELFF.

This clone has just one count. CDR3 sequence: CASSLNSNQPQHF. For the CDR3, the DNA is TGTGCCAGCAGTCTGAATAGCAATCAGCCCCAGCATTTT. The gene calls are TRBV7-6 and TRBJ1-5; no clear D gene. CDR1 SGHVS and CDR2 FNYEAQ come from the germline V gene. The CDR3 covers 13 residues. Trimming took 6 bases from V and 0 from J, leaving 6 bases between them. Combining the CDR3 with reference TRBV7-6 and TRBJ1-5 gives the whole variable domain GAGVSQSPRYKVTKRGQDVALRCDPISGHVSLYWYRQALGQGPEFLTYFNYEAQQDKSGLPNDRFSAERPEGSISTLTIQRTEQRDSAMYRCASSLNSNQPQHFGDGTRLSIL.

CDR3 loop: CASSQDTGQGVHF. In DNA form, the CDR3 reads TGTGCCAGCAGCCAAGATACAGGCCAGGGGGTCCACTTT. The chain joins TRBV3-1 (or the pseudogene TRBV3-2) to TRBJ1-6; 7 bases agree with TRBD1. J gave up 17 bases and V 0 bases, and 7 bases lay outside the gene matches. Germline assignment: CDR1 LGHDT and CDR2 YNNKEL (reference sequence). The CDR3 length is 13 residues.

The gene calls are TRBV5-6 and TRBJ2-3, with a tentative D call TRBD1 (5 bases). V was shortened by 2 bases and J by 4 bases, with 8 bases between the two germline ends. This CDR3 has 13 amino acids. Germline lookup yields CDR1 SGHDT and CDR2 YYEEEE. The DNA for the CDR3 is TGTGCCAGCAGCTTTTTAGGGGCAGATACGCAGTATTTT. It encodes CASSFLGADTQYF.

CDR3 DNA sequence: TGTGCCAGTAATGAGGGGGTACTTGTGGATACGCAGTATTTT. Translated: CASNEGVLVDTQYF. V usage is TRBV19 and J usage is TRBJ2-3, with D possibly being TRBD1 (6 bases). Trimming shortened V by 7 bases and J by 6 bases, and 17 bases separated the two germline ends. The CDR3 length is 14 residues. Germline lookup yields CDR1 LNHDA and CDR2 SQIVND (reference sequence).

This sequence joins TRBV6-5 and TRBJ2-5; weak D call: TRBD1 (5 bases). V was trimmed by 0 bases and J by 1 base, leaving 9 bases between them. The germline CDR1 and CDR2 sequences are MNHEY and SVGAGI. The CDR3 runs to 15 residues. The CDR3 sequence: CASSYSQGTQETQYF. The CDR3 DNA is TGTGCCAGCAGTTACTCTCAGGGCACCCAAGAGACCCAGTACTTC.

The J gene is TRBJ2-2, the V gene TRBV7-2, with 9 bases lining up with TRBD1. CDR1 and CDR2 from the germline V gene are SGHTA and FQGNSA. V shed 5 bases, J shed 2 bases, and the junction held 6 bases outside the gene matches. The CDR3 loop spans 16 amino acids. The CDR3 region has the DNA TGTGCCAGCAGCCCCCACAGGGGGCGCAACACCGGGGAGCTGTTTTTT. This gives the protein CASSPHRGRNTGELFF.

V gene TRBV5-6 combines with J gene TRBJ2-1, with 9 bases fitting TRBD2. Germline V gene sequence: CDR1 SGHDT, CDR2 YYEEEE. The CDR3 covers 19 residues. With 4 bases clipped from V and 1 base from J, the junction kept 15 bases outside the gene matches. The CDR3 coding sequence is TGTGCCAGCAGCCCCAAAGGCGGGAGGGCCGTCAAATCCTACAATGAGCAGTTCTTC. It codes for CASSPKGGRAVKSYNEQFF.

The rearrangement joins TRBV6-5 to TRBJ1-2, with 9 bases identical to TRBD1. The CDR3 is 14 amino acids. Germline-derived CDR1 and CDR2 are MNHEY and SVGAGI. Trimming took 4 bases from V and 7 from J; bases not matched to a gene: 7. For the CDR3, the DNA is TGTGCCAGCAGTTTACAGGGGGCTGGATCTGGCTACACCTTC. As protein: CASSLQGAGSGYTF.

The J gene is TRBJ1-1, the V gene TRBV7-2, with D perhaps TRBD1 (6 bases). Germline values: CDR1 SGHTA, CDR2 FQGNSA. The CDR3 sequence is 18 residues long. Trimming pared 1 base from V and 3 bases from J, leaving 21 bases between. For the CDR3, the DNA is TGTGCCAGCAGCTTAGGGGAGTCAGGGGCCCCCAAGGACACTGAAGCTTTCTTT. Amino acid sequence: CASSLGESGAPKDTEAFF.

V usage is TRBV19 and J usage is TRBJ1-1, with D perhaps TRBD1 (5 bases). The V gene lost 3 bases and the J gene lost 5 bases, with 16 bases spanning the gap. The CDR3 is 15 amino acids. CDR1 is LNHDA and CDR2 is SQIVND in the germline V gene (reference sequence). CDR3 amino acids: CASSIPGPKKTEAFF. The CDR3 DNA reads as TGTGCCAGTAGTATTCCAGGGCCCAAGAAGACTGAAGCTTTCTTT.

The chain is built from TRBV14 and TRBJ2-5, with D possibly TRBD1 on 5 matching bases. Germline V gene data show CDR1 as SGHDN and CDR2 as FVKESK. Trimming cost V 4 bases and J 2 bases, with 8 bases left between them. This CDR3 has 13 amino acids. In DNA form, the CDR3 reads TGTGCCAGCAGCCCCAGGGCTCAAGAGACCCAGTACTTC. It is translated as CASSPRAQETQYF.

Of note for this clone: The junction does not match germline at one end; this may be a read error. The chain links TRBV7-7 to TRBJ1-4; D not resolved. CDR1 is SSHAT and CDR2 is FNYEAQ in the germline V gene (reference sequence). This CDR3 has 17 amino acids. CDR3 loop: CASSLGPDNGRNEKLFF. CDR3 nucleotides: TGTGCTAGCAGCTTAGGGCCAGATAATGGCCGTAATGAAAAACTGTTTTTT. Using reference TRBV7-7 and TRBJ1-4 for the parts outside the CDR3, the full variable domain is GAGVSQSPRYKVTKRGQDVTLRCDPISSHATLYWYQQALGQGPEFLTYFNYEAQPDKSGLPSDRFSAERPEGSISTLTIQRTEQRDSAMYRCASSLGPDNGRNEKLFFGSGTQLSVL.

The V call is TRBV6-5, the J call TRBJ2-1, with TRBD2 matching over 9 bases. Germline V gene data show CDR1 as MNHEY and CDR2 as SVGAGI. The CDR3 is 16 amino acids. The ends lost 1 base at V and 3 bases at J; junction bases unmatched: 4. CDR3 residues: CASSYYLAGLYNEQFF. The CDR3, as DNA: TGTGCCAGCAGTTACTACCTAGCGGGACTCTACAATGAGCAGTTCTTC.